These 17 T cell receptor beta chains were sequenced from one sample in a study of control samples from healthy donors and cancer patients. The protocol was immunoSEQ multiplex PCR, while the TCRdb copy is restricted to in-frame clones and leaves out a portion. The data contain approximately 160,000 clones, 85% to 95% of them singletons. The sequencing input was blood. The receptors stem from a woman aged 55 to 70 in good health.

This sequence joins TRBV20-1 and TRBJ1-1; D gene ambiguous. Trimming took off 7 bases at V and 1 base at J, with 7 bases between the two ends. Germline CDR1 is DFQATT and CDR2 is SNEGSKA (reference sequence). This CDR3 comprises 11 residues. CDR3 residues: CSVTPNTEAFF. As DNA, the CDR3 is TGCAGTGTCACTCCGAACACTGAAGCTTTCTTT.

The rearrangement links TRBV7-9 to TRBJ1-4, with 8 nucleotides matching TRBD1. Germline V lookup: CDR1 SEHNR, CDR2 FQNEAQ (reference sequence). The CDR3 sequence is 14 residues long. V lost 4 bases, J lost 6 bases, and 4 bases stayed unmatched. The CDR3 sequence is CASSWDRLHEKLFF. CDR3 nucleotides: TGTGCCAGCAGCTGGGACAGGCTCCATGAAAAACTGTTTTTT.

The V gene is TRBV5-1, the J gene TRBJ2-3; 9 nucleotides line up with TRBD2. Germline-derived CDR1 and CDR2 are SGHRS and YFSETQ. The V gene end was trimmed by 4 bases and the J gene end by 5 bases; junction bases not matched to a gene: 8. CDR3 length equals 15 residues. The CDR3 bases are TGCGCCAGCAGCAATTCACTAGCGGGTGGAGATACGCAGTATTTT. Its translation is CASSNSLAGGDTQYF.

V usage is TRBV3-1 (or the pseudogene TRBV3-2) and J usage is TRBJ2-1; D is undetermined. This CDR3 comprises 14 residues. V was pared by 1 base and J by 4 bases, with 8 bases between. CDR1 is LGHDT and CDR2 is YNNKEL in the germline V gene (reference sequence). The CDR3 loop reads CASSQVFYYNEQFF. CDR3 sequence (DNA): TGTGCCAGCAGCCAAGTTTTCTATTACAATGAGCAGTTCTTC.

The chain recombines TRBV2 with TRBJ1-5; possible D gene TRBD1, 6 bases. Germline CDR1 SNHLY, CDR2 FYNNEI. The CDR3 runs to 11 residues. The ends were cut back, 5 bases at V and 14 bases at J, with 13 bases in the middle. Here the CDR3 reads CASSTGGGEHF. CDR3 bases: TGTGCCAGCAGTACGGGGGGCGGGGAGCATTTT.

V gene TRBV2 combines with J gene TRBJ1-4; 7 nucleotides align to TRBD1. The CDR3 is made up of 15 amino acids. Trimming cost V 2 bases and J 3 bases; bases outside gene matches: 3. The germline gives CDR1 SNHLY, CDR2 FYNNEI. The CDR3 region is CASSEPGQSNEKLFF. In DNA, the CDR3 is TGTGCCAGCAGTGAACCGGGACAGTCTAATGAAAAACTGTTTTTT.

Comment on this clone: The junction and the germline gene differ at one end; a read error may be behind it. The identical CDR3 is also encoded by other nucleotide sequences in the sample. The J gene is TRBJ1-1, the V gene TRBV27; no firm D call. Germline lookup yields CDR1 MNHEY and CDR2 SMNVEV (reference sequence). The CDR3 is 13 residues long. The CDR3 DNA sequence: TGTGCCAGCAGTATCGCCCGGAGCACTGAAGCTTTTTTT. It yields the protein CASSIARSTEAFF.

This chain connects TRBV6-1 to TRBJ1-1; D is unclear. Per germline, CDR1 MNHNS and CDR2 SASEGT. V was clipped by 6 bases and J by 3 bases, with 11 bases between them. The CDR3 extends over 13 amino acids. CDR3 coding DNA: TGTGCCAGCAGCCGCGTATGGGACACTGAAGCTTTCTTT. Residues: CASSRVWDTEAFF.

This clone was found once. This chain uses TRBV9 with TRBJ1-2; unclear D gene. With 0 bases removed from V and 5 bases from J, the gap between germline ends came to 8 bases. The CDR3 covers 13 residues. The germline V gene has CDR1 SGDLS and CDR2 YYNGEE. The DNA of the CDR3 is TGTGCCAGCAGCGTAGCCGGAGATTATGGCTACACCTTC. It specifies CASSVAGDYGYTF. Full variable domain (remainder filled in from reference TRBV9 and TRBJ1-2): DSGVTQTPKHLITATGQRVTLRCSPRSGDLSVYWYQQSLDQGLQFLIQYYNGEERAKGNILERFSAQQFPDLHSELNLSSLELGDSALYFCASSVAGDYGYTFGSGTRLTVV.

The genes are TRBV6-2 or TRBV6-3 and TRBJ2-1; 7 bases agree with TRBD2. This CDR3 has 17 residues. CDR1 MNHEY and CDR2 SVGEGT come from the germline V gene. The trim removed 0 bases at V and 10 bases at J, leaving 15 bases unmatched. In DNA, the CDR3 is TGTGCCAGCAGTTACTCTCGGGCTAGCGGTCCCTCGCGGGAGCAGTTCTTC. Translated: CASSYSRASGPSREQFF.

This CDR3 is CASSLGTVSVDEQFF. The CDR3 DNA reads TGTGCCAGCAGCTTAGGGACGGTTTCAGTCGATGAGCAGTTCTTC. The chain combines TRBV11-3 with TRBJ2-1, with unresolved D. The CDR3 totals 15 residues. Per germline, CDR1 SGHNT and CDR2 YENEEA. V gave up 1 base and J gave up 8 bases, with 15 bases separating them.

This sequence joins TRBV3-1 (or the pseudogene TRBV3-2) and TRBJ2-1; the match to TRBD2 covers 7 bases. This CDR3 comprises 17 residues. The V segment lost 0 bases and the J segment 4 bases; nucleotides outside the gene matches: 9. Per germline, CDR1 LGHDT and CDR2 YNNKEL (reference sequence). The CDR3 sequence: CASSQDKGRRGYNEQFF. The CDR3 coding sequence is TGTGCCAGCAGCCAAGACAAGGGGCGGCGGGGGTACAATGAGCAGTTCTTC.

The chain has TRBV9 and TRBJ2-6; D call uncertain. The CDR3 sequence is 17 residues long. Germline CDR1 reads SGDLS; CDR2 reads YYNGEE. Trimming shortened V by 3 bases and J by 2 bases, and 15 bases separated the two germline ends. The CDR3 DNA is TGTGCCAGCAGCGGAAGACAAATTGGTACTGGGGCCAACGTCCTGACTTTC. Protein sequence: CASSGRQIGTGANVLTF.

The sample holds one count of this clone. The CDR3 region is CASSPRGQGGTEAFF. CDR3 bases: TGTGCCAGCAGCCCCCGCGGTCAGGGTGGGACTGAAGCTTTCTTT. This rearrangement joins TRBV11-2 to TRBJ1-1; possibly TRBD1 for D (5 bases). This CDR3 contains 15 residues. Germline CDR1 reads SGHAT; CDR2 reads FQNNGV. Trimming shortened V by 5 bases and J by 5 bases, and 18 bases separated the two germline ends. The complete variable domain, with remaining parts taken from reference TRBV11-2 and TRBJ1-1, reads EAGVAQSPRYKIIEKRQSVAFWCNPISGHATLYWYQQILGQGPKLLIQFQNNGVVDDSQLPKDRFSAERLKGVDSTLKIQPAKLEDSAVYLCASSPRGQGGTEAFFGQGTRLTVV.

This chain connects TRBV20-1 to TRBJ2-7; D not certain. The CDR3 spans 11 residues. The germline CDR1 and CDR2 sequences are DFQATT and SNEGSKA (reference sequence). Trimming left V 3 bases short and J 2 bases short, with 5 bases between. CDR3 coding DNA: TGCAGTGCTAGTAGGGCCTACGAGCAGTACTTC. It codes for CSASRAYEQYF.

The rearrangement uses TRBV7-9 and TRBJ2-1; maybe TRBD1 (6 bases). The germline V and J ends were trimmed by 5 bases and 6 bases, with 17 bases remaining between them. CDR3 length equals 15 residues. CDR1 is SEHNR, CDR2 FQNEAQ, per germline (reference sequence). CDR3 residues: CASSLRTRGSNEQFF. CDR3 DNA sequence: TGTGCCAGCAGCCTCAGGACCAGGGGATCCAATGAGCAGTTCTTC.

The chain is built from TRBV2 and TRBJ2-7; TRBD2 agrees at 7 bases. This CDR3 has 14 residues. From germline, CDR1 is SNHLY and CDR2 FYNNEI. J lost 5 bases, V lost 2 bases, and 6 bases had no gene match. This CDR3 reads CASSEIRGVNEQYF. CDR3 DNA sequence: TGTGCCAGCAGTGAAATCCGGGGGGTAAACGAGCAGTACTTC. The full variable domain, with the rest looked up from reference TRBV2 and TRBJ2-7, is EPEVTQTPSHQVTQMGQEVILRCVPISNHLYFYWYRQILGQKVEFLVSFYNNEISEKSEIFDDQFSVERPDGSNFTLKIRSTKLEDSAMYFCASSEIRGVNEQYFGPGTRLTVT.